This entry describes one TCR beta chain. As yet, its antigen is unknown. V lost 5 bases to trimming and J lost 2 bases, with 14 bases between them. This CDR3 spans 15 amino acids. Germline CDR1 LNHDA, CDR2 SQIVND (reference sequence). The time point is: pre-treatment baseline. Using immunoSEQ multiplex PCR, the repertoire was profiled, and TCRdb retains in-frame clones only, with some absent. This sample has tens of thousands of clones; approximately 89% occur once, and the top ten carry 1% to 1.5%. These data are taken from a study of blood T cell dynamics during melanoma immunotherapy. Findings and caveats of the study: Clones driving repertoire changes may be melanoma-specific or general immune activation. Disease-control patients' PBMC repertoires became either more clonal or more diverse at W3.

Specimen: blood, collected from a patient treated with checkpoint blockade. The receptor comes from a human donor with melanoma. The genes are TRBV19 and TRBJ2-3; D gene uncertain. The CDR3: CASSSLHGYTDTQYF. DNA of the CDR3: TGTGCCAGTAGTTCCCTACACGGTTACACAGATACGCAGTATTTT.